This passage covers 9 T cell receptor beta chains from one sample sequenced in a study of early T cells in non-severe SARS-CoV-2 infection. MiXCR was run by TCRdb on the 5' RACE reads, yielding one entry per CDR3 protein. The sample holds roughly 50,000 distinct CDR3 sequences, around 8% seen once. The material sequenced was whole blood. The receptors derive from an adult who was a healthcare worker with PCR-confirmed SARS-CoV-2 infection or an uninfected control (not recorded which).

The chain has TRBV10-1 and TRBJ2-1; tentative D call: TRBD1 (6 bases). Germline V CDR1 and CDR2: WNHNN, SYGVQD (reference sequence). The V and J ends lost 2 bases and 3 bases respectively, with 8 bases between them. This CDR3 region has 14 residues. The CDR3 DNA sequence: TGCGCCAGCAGTGAGGGGACATTCTACAATGAGCAGTTCTTC. This codes for CASSEGTFYNEQFF.

The chain recombines TRBV4-1 with TRBJ2-7, with 10 bases that match TRBD2. From germline, CDR1 is MGHRA and CDR2 YSYEKL. V was pared by 0 bases and J by 6 bases, with 8 bases of the junction left unmatched. The CDR3 is made up of 16 amino acids. Here the CDR3 DNA reads TGCGCCAGCAGCCAAGACCCAGCGGGGGGGCTCGGCGAGCAGTACTTC. Encoded protein: CASSQDPAGGLGEQYF.

A remark on this clonotype: A much larger clone is a single base away; this may be a read error. This sequence joins TRBV7-9 and TRBJ2-2, with D perhaps matching TRBD2 (6 bases). Looked up from germline, CDR1 is SEHNR and CDR2 is FQNEAQ (reference sequence). The CDR3 covers 16 residues. This CDR3 reads CAGSLAATSNTGELFF. In DNA, the CDR3 is TGTGCCGGCAGCTTAGCGGCCACTTCGAACACCGGGGAGCTGTTTTTT.

The rearrangement links TRBV28 to TRBJ1-2; D uncertain. Looked up from germline, CDR1 is MDHEN and CDR2 is SYDVKM. V dropped 7 bases and J dropped 5 bases, with 5 bases sitting between them. This CDR3 has 10 residues. The CDR3 here is CASMGYGYTF. The CDR3 coding sequence is TGTGCCAGCATGGGGTATGGCTACACCTTC.

This clonotype was detected only a few times. The chain recombines TRBV20-1 with TRBJ2-7, with 9 bases fitting TRBD1. J was trimmed by 4 bases and V by 3 bases; bases with no gene match: 10. CDR3 length equals 15 residues. CDR1 is DFQATT and CDR2 is SNEGSKA in the germline V gene (reference sequence). In nucleotides, the CDR3 is TGCAGTGCTAGGGCCACCGGGACAGGGCGTTACGAGCAGTACTTC. This translates into CSARATGTGRYEQYF.

The gene calls are TRBV7-9 and TRBJ2-3, with 11 bases matching TRBD2. Germline loops: CDR1 SEHNR, CDR2 FQNEAQ (reference sequence). The CDR3 runs to 16 residues. Unmatched junction bases numbered 8, after V lost 5 bases and J lost 4 bases. CDR3 loop: CASSLSGGAGADTQYF. The CDR3 coding sequence is TGTGCCAGCAGCCTTAGCGGGGGGGCCGGAGCAGATACGCAGTATTTT.

This clonotype was seen only a few times. The CDR3 region is CASSIDRGETQYF. For the CDR3, the DNA is TGCGCCAGCAGCATAGACAGGGGAGAGACCCAGTACTTC. J is TRBJ2-5 and V is TRBV4-1; 8 bases match TRBD1. Germline trimming cut 5 bases from V and 4 bases from J; bases unmatched to any gene: 3. From germline, CDR1 is MGHRA and CDR2 YSYEKL. The CDR3 loop spans 13 amino acids.

The chain recombines TRBV6-5 with TRBJ2-2, with TRBD1 as a possible D gene (5 bases). In germline, CDR1 is MNHEY, CDR2 SVGAGI. The V end was cut by 7 bases, the J end by 6 bases, with 9 bases between. The CDR3 covers 12 residues. CDR3: CASTSGPGELFF. In DNA, the CDR3 is TGTGCCAGCACGTCAGGGCCCGGGGAGCTGTTTTTT.

This clonotype was detected many times. The V and J genes are TRBV20-1 and TRBJ2-3; 7 bases map to TRBD2. CDR1 DFQATT and CDR2 SNEGSKA come from the germline V gene (reference sequence). V dropped 5 bases and J dropped 4; count of bases not matched to a gene: 9. CDR3 length: 14 residues. CDR3 amino acids: CSARGTTGADTQYF. CDR3 DNA: TGCAGTGCTCGAGGGACTACCGGGGCAGATACGCAGTATTTT.